The 17 T cell receptor beta chains below all came from one sample that was sequenced in a study of T-cell memory formation after mild COVID-19. TCRdb passed the 5' RACE reads through MiXCR, listing each CDR3 protein once. Of about 470,000 distinct CDR3 sequences listed, around 27% are singletons. The sample comprised PBMCs or a T cell subset sorted from them (not recorded which). These receptors were collected from an adult woman who had mild COVID-19 (a few samples of this study predate the infection). Cell type and time point are not known.

V and J are TRBV5-4 and TRBJ1-2; D possibly corresponds to TRBD1 (5 bases). Trimming took 2 bases from V and 4 from J, leaving 15 bases between them. CDR1 SGHNT and CDR2 YYREEE come from the germline V gene (reference sequence). CDR3 length: 15 residues. The CDR3 is CASSFSREVSYGYTF. As DNA, the CDR3 is TGTGCCAGCAGCTTTAGCAGGGAGGTTAGCTATGGCTACACCTTC.

The V call is TRBV24-1, the J call TRBJ1-2; D gene ambiguous. Germline loops: CDR1 KGHDR, CDR2 SFDVKD. CDR3 length: 14 amino acids. V was cut by 1 base and J by 3 bases, with 8 bases left in between. The chain's CDR3 is CATSDLSQDYGYTF. CDR3 bases: TGTGCCACCAGTGATTTAAGCCAGGACTATGGCTACACCTTC.

This clonotype was detected only a few times. The rearrangement joins TRBV12-3 or TRBV12-4 to TRBJ2-5; D unresolved. The V gene lost 3 bases and the J gene lost 5 bases, with 7 bases spanning the gap. The CDR3 covers 12 residues. Here the CDR3 DNA reads TGTGCCAGCAGTTTCCCCCGCGAGACCCAGTACTTC. It specifies CASSFPRETQYF.

The CDR3 DNA is TGTGCCAGCACCAACCTCGGTTCACCCCTCCACTTT. The encoded protein is CASTNLGSPLHF. This chain joins TRBV7-2 and TRBJ1-6, with no clear D. The CDR3 is made up of 12 amino acids. Trimming took off 7 bases at V and 9 bases at J, with 10 bases between the two ends. Germline assignment: CDR1 SGHTA and CDR2 FQGNSA.

This chain connects TRBV21-1 to TRBJ2-7; the D call TRBD1 from the table was never checked on the DNA. TRBV21-1 is tagged as a pseudogene. The CDR3 length is 14 residues. In DNA, the CDR3 is TGTGCCAGCACCCCGGGACAGGGGACCTACGAGCAGTACTTC. It translates to CASTPGQGTYEQYF.

This clonotype came up a few times. This chain joins TRBV29-1 and TRBJ2-1, with D perhaps being TRBD1 or TRBD2 (5 bases each). CDR1 and CDR2 (germline): SQVTM, ANQGSEA. This CDR3 region has 15 residues. Trimming removed 0 bases at V and 1 base at J, with 10 bases between. The DNA of the CDR3 is TGCAGCGTTGAAGATGAGCGGACATCCTACAATGAGCAGTTCTTC. Its protein product is CSVEDERTSYNEQFF.

The chain employs TRBV20-1 and TRBJ1-2; D gene uncertain. The V and J ends lost 6 bases and 4 bases respectively, with 12 bases between them. The length of the CDR3 is 12 residues. Germline CDR1 and CDR2: DFQATT and SNEGSKA (reference sequence). The CDR3 loop reads CSAIGVTYGYTF. CDR3 DNA: TGCAGTGCCATCGGGGTGACCTATGGCTACACCTTC.

The chain uses TRBV7-2 and TRBJ2-3, with D perhaps TRBD2 (5 bases). Germline loops: CDR1 SGHTA, CDR2 FQGNSA. V was clipped by 6 bases and J by 1 base, with 8 bases between them. The CDR3 runs to 13 residues. This chain's CDR3 is CASRPGGTDTQYF. In DNA form, the CDR3 reads TGTGCCAGCAGACCCGGGGGCACAGATACGCAGTATTTT.

The chain uses TRBV7-9 and TRBJ1-2; a weak D match, TRBD1 (5 bases). The germline V gene has CDR1 SEHNR and CDR2 FQNEAQ (reference sequence). This CDR3 is 19 amino acids long. V gave up 5 bases and J gave up 6 bases, with 31 bases separating them. The CDR3 DNA is TGTGCCAGCAGCCCTCCCCCCTCGACAGCCGCTATTAGGGGAAATGGCTACACCTTC. Protein: CASSPPPSTAAIRGNGYTF.

This clonotype was seen only a few times. The V call is TRBV3-1, the J call TRBJ1-5; 7 positions agree with TRBD1. J was trimmed by 7 bases and V by 0 bases; bases with no gene match: 12. CDR3 length equals 17 residues. Germline CDR1 LGHDT, CDR2 YNNKEL (reference sequence). CDR3 DNA: TGTGCCAGCAGCCAAGATAGTGTGACAGGGTATCGGCAGCCCCAGCATTTT. This translates into CASSQDSVTGYRQPQHF.

This sequence joins TRBV23-1 and TRBJ2-5; 7 nucleotides align to TRBD2. TRBV23-1 is reported as an ORF; its role is uncertain. J gave up 5 bases and V 1 base, and 4 bases lay outside the gene matches. This CDR3 comprises 14 residues. The CDR3 nucleotides are TGCGCCAGCAGTCAATGGGGGGGGACGGAGACCCAGTACTTC. Residues: CASSQWGGTETQYF.

V and J are TRBV5-4 and TRBJ1-5; TRBD1 agrees at 8 bases. Germline lookup yields CDR1 SGHNT and CDR2 YYREEE (reference sequence). There are 16 residues in the CDR3. J was trimmed by 0 bases and V by 4 bases; bases with no gene match: 6. This CDR3 is CASSPAGGRSNQPQHF. Written as DNA, the CDR3 is TGTGCCAGCAGCCCGGCAGGGGGCCGTAGCAATCAGCCCCAGCATTTT.

V usage is TRBV7-6 and J usage is TRBJ2-1; 15 positions match TRBD2. V trimming: 4 bases; J trimming: 0 bases; junction bases outside the gene matches: 4. Per the germline V gene, CDR1 is SGHVS and CDR2 is FNYEAQ. The CDR3 consists of 18 residues. CDR3 bases: TGTGCCAGCAGCTGGGGACTAGCGGGGGGAAGCTCCTACAATGAGCAGTTCTTC. It translates to CASSWGLAGGSSYNEQFF.

V and J are TRBV7-6 and TRBJ2-1, with D possibly being TRBD1 (5 bases). Trimming removed 1 base at V and 0 bases at J, with 10 bases between. Germline V CDR1 and CDR2: SGHVS, FNYEAQ. This CDR3 comprises 16 residues. CDR3 sequence: CASSLGRASSYNEQFF. DNA of the CDR3: TGTGCCAGCAGCTTAGGCAGGGCTAGCTCCTACAATGAGCAGTTCTTC.

The chain couples TRBV20-1 to TRBJ2-1, with 7 positions matching TRBD1. The CDR3 loop spans 14 amino acids. Germline CDR1 reads DFQATT; CDR2 reads SNEGSKA (reference sequence). V shed 4 bases, J shed 9 bases, and the junction held 12 bases outside the gene matches. CDR3 sequence reads: CSAIEGQLPREQFF. The CDR3 bases are TGCAGTGCTATCGAGGGACAGCTCCCTCGTGAGCAGTTCTTC.

The J gene is TRBJ1-1, the V gene TRBV18; possibly TRBD1 for D (6 bases). Trimming removed 4 bases at V and 6 bases at J, with 21 bases between. The CDR3 loop spans 16 amino acids. Germline-derived CDR1 and CDR2 are KGHSH and LQKENI. The CDR3 loop is CASSQTAGRGFSEAFF. CDR3 DNA: TGTGCCAGCTCACAGACCGCAGGCAGGGGATTTTCTGAAGCTTTCTTT.

This clonotype was counted ten times or more. The V gene is TRBV12-3 or TRBV12-4, the J gene TRBJ1-4; TRBD1 is a possible D gene (6 bases). Trimming took off 7 bases at V and 8 bases at J, with 23 bases between the two ends. The CDR3 has 16 residues. The DNA for the CDR3 is TGTGCCAGCACCCTAAGCAGGGGAACCTCAACCGAAAAACTGTTTTTT. Protein sequence: CASTLSRGTSTEKLFF.